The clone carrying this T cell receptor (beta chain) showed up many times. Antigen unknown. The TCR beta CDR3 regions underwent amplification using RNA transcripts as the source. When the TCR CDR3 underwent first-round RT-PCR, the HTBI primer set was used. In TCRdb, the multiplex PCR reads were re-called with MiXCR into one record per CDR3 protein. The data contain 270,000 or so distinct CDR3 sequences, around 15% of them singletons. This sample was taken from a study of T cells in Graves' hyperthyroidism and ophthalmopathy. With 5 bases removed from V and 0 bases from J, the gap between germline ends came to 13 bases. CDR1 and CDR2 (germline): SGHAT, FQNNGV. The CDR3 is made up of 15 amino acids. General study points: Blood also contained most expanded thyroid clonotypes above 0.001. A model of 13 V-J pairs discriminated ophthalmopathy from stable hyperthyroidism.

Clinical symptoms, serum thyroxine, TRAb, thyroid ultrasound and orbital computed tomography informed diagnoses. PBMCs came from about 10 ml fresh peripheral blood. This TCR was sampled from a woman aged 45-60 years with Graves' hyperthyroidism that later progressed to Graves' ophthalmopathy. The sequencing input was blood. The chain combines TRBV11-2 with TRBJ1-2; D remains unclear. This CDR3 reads CASSLQPSPNYGYTF. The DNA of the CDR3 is TGTGCCAGCAGCCTACAGCCGTCCCCTAACTATGGCTACACCTTC.